This is a list of T cell receptor beta chains from one sample in a study of T cell repertoires in cytomegalovirus infection. Antigens for these TCRs are unknown. TCRdb reprocessed the reads via MiXCR and lists one record per CDR3 protein. The sample carries 570,000 or so distinct CDR3 sequences, 35% to 50% recorded once. The sample was cultured PBMCs, taken from culture after CMV antigen stimulation. All receptors come from a human donor in good health (CMV status not recorded). Some clones in this sample may be carry-over from other donors' samples. CDR3s include the opening cysteine and the closing phenylalanine or tryptophan. The order of the fields is D gene, V gene, J gene, clone size, CDR3 protein, CDR3 DNA. D genes are given only for firm matches. Part of the rows lack a size; the others show once, few, many or a class for expanded clones.

d_gene: -; v_gene: TRBV10-3; j_gene: TRBJ2-3; abundance: few; CDR3aa: CAIRGTDTQYF; CDR3nt: TGTGCCATCAGGGGCACAGATACGCAGTATTTT
d_gene: -; v_gene: TRBV7-9; j_gene: TRBJ2-7; abundance: few; CDR3aa: CASSARQGLYDF; CDR3nt: TGTGCCAGCAGCGCAAGACAGGGACTGTACGACTTC
d_gene: -; v_gene: TRBV7-6; j_gene: TRBJ1-1; abundance: many; CDR3aa: CASSRTPGLDTEAFF; CDR3nt: TGTGCCAGCAGCCGAACCCCCGGACTGGACACTGAAGCTTTCTTT
d_gene: -; v_gene: TRBV7-2; j_gene: TRBJ2-7; abundance: few; CDR3aa: CASSPQRTYEQYF; CDR3nt: TGTGCCAGCAGCCCACAGCGGACCTACGAGCAGTACTTC
d_gene: TRBD1; v_gene: TRBV6-6; j_gene: TRBJ1-1; abundance: -; CDR3aa: CATDRGGHTEAFF; CDR3nt: TGTGCCACCGACAGGGGTGGGCACACTGAAGCTTTCTTT
d_gene: -; v_gene: TRBV11-2; j_gene: TRBJ1-1; abundance: few; CDR3aa: CASSRPGGGQTEAFF; CDR3nt: TGTGCCAGCAGCCGCCCCGGCGGGGGCCAAACTGAAGCTTTCTTT
d_gene: -; v_gene: TRBV12-3/TRBV12-4; j_gene: TRBJ1-5; abundance: -; CDR3aa: CASSFSARGDQPQHF; CDR3nt: TGTGCCAGCAGTTTCTCGGCGCGAGGGGATCAGCCCCAGCATTTT
d_gene: TRBD2; v_gene: TRBV7-9; j_gene: TRBJ2-4; abundance: few; CDR3aa: CASSRYPTSGSNIQYF; CDR3nt: TGTGCCAGCAGCCGATACCCGACTAGCGGGTCTAACATTCAGTACTTC
d_gene: -; v_gene: TRBV7-8; j_gene: TRBJ1-6; abundance: few; CDR3aa: CASSLLWGAGSPLHF; CDR3nt: TGTGCCAGCAGCCTCCTGTGGGGCGCGGGTTCACCCCTCCACTTT
d_gene: -; v_gene: TRBV20-1; j_gene: TRBJ2-3; abundance: -; CDR3aa: CSARVEGTDTQYF; CDR3nt: TGCAGTGCTAGAGTGGAGGGAACAGATACGCAGTATTTT
d_gene: TRBD2; v_gene: TRBV7-2; j_gene: TRBJ2-7; abundance: many; CDR3aa: CASGLAGGPGYEQYF; CDR3nt: TGTGCCAGCGGACTAGCGGGAGGGCCGGGCTACGAGCAGTACTTC
d_gene: TRBD1; v_gene: TRBV10-2; j_gene: TRBJ2-3; abundance: -; CDR3aa: CASSLQGATTDTQYF; CDR3nt: TGCGCCAGCAGTTTACAGGGGGCTACGACAGATACGCAGTATTTT
d_gene: -; v_gene: TRBV7-2; j_gene: TRBJ2-1; abundance: -; CDR3aa: CASSTPLGGFRHNEQFF; CDR3nt: TGTGCCAGCAGCACCCCCTTAGGCGGGTTTAGGCACAATGAGCAGTTCTTC
d_gene: TRBD2; v_gene: TRBV7-2; j_gene: TRBJ2-7; abundance: -; CDR3aa: CASSLRWEGRYEQYF; CDR3nt: TGTGCCAGCAGCTTAAGGTGGGAGGGCCGCTACGAGCAGTACTTC